The rows below give T cell receptor beta chains drawn from one sample of a study of cytomegalovirus exposure and HLA in healthy donors. Using immunoSEQ multiplex PCR, the repertoire was profiled, and TCRdb retains in-frame clones only, with some absent. The sample records 100,000 to 150,000 clones, 65% to 85% being singletons. The sequenced material came from PBMCs. These receptors were collected from a woman younger than 30 in good health and CMV-seronegative. The CDR3 runs from the conserved cysteine through the conserved F or W. The D gene is left open where the match is weak. Not every row has a clone size; where given, it reads once, few, many or a size class.

TRBV4-1	TRBJ2-5	TRBD1	NA	TGCGCCAGCAGCTCCCCGCTCCAGGGGGCGGGAGAGACCCAGTACTTC	CASSSPLQGAGETQYF
TRBV4-1	TRBJ1-2	NA	NA	TGCGCCAGCAGCCAGGAGCCTAACTTCGACGGGTACTATGGCTACACCTTC	CASSQEPNFDGYYGYTF
TRBV5-1	TRBJ2-1	TRBD2	once	TGCGCCAGCAGCTTTAGGGGACTGTCGACTAGCGGGAGGAACAATGAGCAGTTCTTC	CASSFRGLSTSGRNNEQFF
TRBV5-1	TRBJ2-7	NA	few	TGCGCCAGCAGCCCGACTGGGTCCTACGAGCAGTACTTC	CASSPTGSYEQYF
TRBV6-5	TRBJ2-1	TRBD1	NA	TGTGCCAGCAGTGGCGGACAGGGGGGTTACAATGAGCAGTTCTTC	CASSGGQGGYNEQFF
TRBV7-9	TRBJ2-2	NA	NA	TGTGCCAGCAGCTTAAGGGGTACCGGGGAGCTGTTTTTT	CASSLRGTGELFF
TRBV5-1	TRBJ2-4	TRBD2	NA	TGCGCCAGCAGCTTGGCGGGACTAGCGGGAGGGGCCAAAAACATTCAGTACTTC	CASSLAGLAGGAKNIQYF
TRBV19	TRBJ2-3	TRBD2	few	TGTGCCAGTAGCCCCACTCTAGCGGGAGTTAAAGATACGCAGTATTTT	CASSPTLAGVKDTQYF
TRBV7-2	TRBJ2-1	TRBD2	NA	TGTGCCAGCAGCTCCCTAACTAGCGGCTCCTACAATGAGCAGTTCTTC	CASSSLTSGSYNEQFF
TRBV18	TRBJ1-1	NA	few	TGTGCCAGCTCACCGGGTAAAAGGGGGGAAGCTTTCTTT	CASSPGKRGEAFF
TRBV7-9	TRBJ2-7	TRBD1	NA	TGTGCCAGCACGCGGACAGGGGGTTCCGAGCAGTACTTC	CASTRTGGSEQYF
TRBV7-9	TRBJ2-5	TRBD2	NA	TGTGCCAGCCGAGGAGAGGGACTACCTCAAGAGACCCAGTACTTC	CASRGEGLPQETQYF
TRBV11-3	TRBJ1-4	NA	NA	TGTGCCAGCAGCTTACACCAGGGTGAAAAACTGTTTTTT	CASSLHQGEKLFF
TRBV30	TRBJ2-2	NA	few	TGTGCCTGGAGTGTACAGGTCACCGGGGAGCTGTTTTTT	CAWSVQVTGELFF
TRBV30	TRBJ2-3	NA	NA	TGTGCCTGGAGTAGAGACGGAAGAGCCACAGATGCGCAGTATTTT	CAWSRDGRATDAQYF
TRBV5-8	TRBJ2-7	TRBD2	NA	TGTGCCAGCAGCTTGGTGGGAGGGCCTCCCCCCTTC	CASSLVGGPPPF
TRBV6-5	TRBJ2-7	NA	few	TGTGCCAGCAGTTACTCGGGCGCCGACGAGCAGTACTTC	CASSYSGADEQYF
TRBV10-3	TRBJ1-2	NA	once	TGTGCCATCACGAGCGCCGGTGGCTACACCTTC	CAITSAGGYTF
TRBV5-1	TRBJ2-3	TRBD2	once	TGCGCCAGCAGCTCAGCGGGAGAGGGACCAGATACGCAGTATTTT	CASSSAGEGPDTQYF
TRBV7-8	TRBJ2-5	NA	once	TGTGCCAGCAGCCCCGGGGTAGGGCCCAGACTACAAGAGACCCAGTACTTC	CASSPGVGPRLQETQYF
TRBV6-1	TRBJ2-1	NA	NA	TGTGCCGCATCCTGGGCCTTCCCCAATGAGCAGTTCTTC	CAASWAFPNEQFF
TRBV2	TRBJ2-3	NA	NA	TGTGCCAGCAGTGAAAGCGGAGTGACAATTACGCAGTATTTT	CASSESGVTITQYF
TRBV25-1	TRBJ2-7	NA	NA	TGTGCCAGCTACCTGGGGGGACAGTCCTACGAGCAGTACTTC	CASYLGGQSYEQYF
TRBV19	TRBJ1-5	NA	few	TGTGCCAGTAGTATTCAGCGGGAGCGTGGCAATCAGCCCCAGCATTTT	CASSIQRERGNQPQHF
TRBV5-1	TRBJ1-4	TRBD1	once	TGCGCCAGCAGCTTGAGGACAGGCGGTGAAAAACTGTTTTTT	CASSLRTGGEKLFF
TRBV16	TRBJ2-1	NA	NA	TGTGCCAGCAGCCTGTCGGTCTGGAATGAGCAGTTCTTC	CASSLSVWNEQFF
TRBV7-9	TRBJ1-2	NA	NA	TGTGCCAGCAGCTTAGACACAGGCTTGGACACCTTC	CASSLDTGLDTF
TRBV5-5	TRBJ1-4	NA	NA	TGTGCCAGCAGCTTCACACGGGAGAATAATGAAAAACTGTTTTTT	CASSFTRENNEKLFF
TRBV19	TRBJ2-3	NA	NA	TGTGCCAGTAGCGGTCGTTACGGGAGAGGAGCAGATACGCAGTATTTT	CASSGRYGRGADTQYF
TRBV10-2	TRBJ2-5	TRBD2	NA	TGCGCCAGCAAACTAGCGGGAGGGTTCCAAGAGACCCAGTACTTC	CASKLAGGFQETQYF
TRBV29-1	TRBJ2-3	TRBD2	NA	TGCAGTGGTTCGGATAGCGGGAGGGCAGATACGCAGTATTTT	CSGSDSGRADTQYF
TRBV6-9	TRBJ2-7	TRBD2	NA	TGTGCCAGCAGTTATTCTGTGGCTAGCGGGGACGAGCAGTACTTC	CASSYSVASGDEQYF
TRBV27	TRBJ2-4	NA	many	TGTGCCAGCAGGGATCCGGGAGCCAAAAACATTCAGTACTTC	CASRDPGAKNIQYF
TRBV5-5	TRBJ2-1	NA	few	TGTGCCAGCAGCTTGACGTTAGGAGAAAAGATCTTC	CASSLTLGEKIF
TRBV18	TRBJ1-1	TRBD1	NA	TGTGCCAGCTCACCCGGGACAGGTATTGCTCGCACTGAAGCTTTCTTT	CASSPGTGIARTEAFF
TRBV5-4	TRBJ2-7	TRBD1	NA	TGTGCCAGCAGCTGGACCCCGGACAGGCCCTACGAGCAGTACTTC	CASSWTPDRPYEQYF
TRBV30	TRBJ2-7	TRBD1	NA	TGTGCCTGGAGTGCGCGGACAGGGGCTGCCTACGAGCAGTACTTC	CAWSARTGAAYEQYF
TRBV27	TRBJ2-1	TRBD2	NA	TGTGCCAGCAAGATGACTAGCGGGTTAGATCCTCTCTACAATGAGCAGTTCTTC	CASKMTSGLDPLYNEQFF
TRBV5-1	TRBJ1-1	NA	NA	TGCGCCAGCAGTCAGACTGTGAACACTGAAGCTTTCTTT	CASSQTVNTEAFF
TRBV29-1	TRBJ2-1	NA	NA	TGCAGCGCTTACCGGGACTCTAGCAATGAGCAGTTCTTC	CSAYRDSSNEQFF
TRBV15	TRBJ2-7	NA	few	TGTGCCACCAGCAGCACTAGCTCCTACTACGAGCAGTACTTC	CATSSTSSYYEQYF
TRBV5-5	TRBJ1-2	TRBD1	NA	TGTGCCAGCAGCTTCCCGGGACAGGGGGACTATGGCTACACCTTC	CASSFPGQGDYGYTF
TRBV29-1	TRBJ2-3	NA	NA	TGCAGCGCAAGACTAGGGACTAGCACAGATACGCAGTATTTT	CSARLGTSTDTQYF
TRBV10-2	TRBJ1-2	NA	few	TGCGCCAGCAGCTCGCAGATGAACTATGGCTACACCTTC	CASSSQMNYGYTF
TRBV10-3	TRBJ2-5	TRBD2	NA	TGTGCCATCAGTGTGGGACTAGCGGGAGACAGTGGGGAGACCCAGTACTTC	CAISVGLAGDSGETQYF
TRBV29-1	TRBJ1-1	NA	NA	TGCAGCGCAGATAACACTGAAGCTTTCTTT	CSADNTEAFF